This T cell receptor beta chain was sequenced for a study of blood T cell repertoires in COVID-19. Study context: The United States, Italy and Spain provided the acute and convalescent COVID-19 samples. The analysed material was cDNA or gDNA that came from T cells, B-cell-depleted T cells, or PBMCs.

The CDR3 extends over 14 amino acids. CDR1 LGHDT and CDR2 YNNKEL come from the germline V gene (reference sequence). V was trimmed by 4 bases and J by 4 bases, leaving 13 bases between them. Authors' analysis steps: For nucleated cells, counts were estimated from reference gene primer amplification. Sequenced by immunoSEQ multiplex PCR; TCRdb stores in-frame clones only, minus some. V, J and clone size derive from that table, while D and trimming were established from the DNA sequence. In the table there are about 36,000 clones, over 75% of which are singletons. The specimen sequenced was peripheral blood. The rearrangement links TRBV3-1 (or the pseudogene TRBV3-2) to TRBJ2-5, with unresolved D. This clonotype was sampled from a man aged 60 to 69 with acute or convalescent COVID-19. The CDR3 nucleotides read TGTGCCAGCAGCCCGCCAGGAACGTTAGAGACCCAGTACTTC. It specifies CASSPPGTLETQYF.